This T cell receptor (beta chain) was obtained from a study of OX40 agonist ivuxolimab in advanced cancers. As for the study in general: Patient treatment consisted of intravenous ivuxolimab administration every 2 weeks at 0.01 to 10 mg/kg. Regarding the study as a whole: The authors also found low normalized T-cell clonal expansion in some nonresponders.

As regards this clone: Its antigen is as yet unknown.

Using immunoSEQ multiplex PCR, the repertoire was profiled, and TCRdb retains in-frame clones only, with some absent. The table shows nearly 85,000 clones, with approximately 82% occurring only once. This CDR3 spans 15 amino acids. V was pared by 10 bases and J by 3 bases, with 12 bases of the junction left unmatched. The V gene's germline CDR1 is MNHNY and CDR2 SVGAGI (reference sequence). The TCR comes from an adult with an advanced solid tumor such as melanoma, head and neck, liver or kidney cancer. The sample consisted of CD4+ or CD8+ T cells sorted from blood, taken in a trial of the OX40 agonist ivuxolimab. The chain recombines TRBV6-6 with TRBJ2-5; 9 bases agree with TRBD2. In DNA, the CDR3 is TGTGCCACCTACGATAGCGGGGGTGCTGAAGAGACCCAGTACTTC. Its translation: CATYDSGGAEETQYF.